This T cell receptor (beta chain) derives from a study of monozygotic twins with inflammatory bowel disease. The CDR3 sequence is 13 residues long. Germline V gene data show CDR1 as MNHEY and CDR2 as SVGAGI. From its re-call of the 5' RACE reads, TCRdb lists each CDR3 protein once, without DNA. Its table lists about 420,000 distinct CDR3 sequences. On this clonotype itself: Its target is not known.

The study's findings and limits: Some repertoire variability may stem from patients' differing immunosuppressive treatments. Relative clonotype sharing with others was diminished in IBD patients versus healthy twins, particularly with disease activity.

V is TRBV6-5 and J is TRBJ1-5; TCRdb's D gene call, TRBD1, goes unchecked for lack of DNA. The specimen was blood. This sequence originates from a human donor with ulcerative colitis or Crohn's disease, or a healthy co-twin of an affected twin (not recorded which). CDR3 loop: CASKTGGDQPQHF.